The present T cell receptor beta chain was sequenced within a study of cytomegalovirus exposure and HLA in healthy donors. Whole-study findings and limits: Analysis was performed later, and it showed HLA-associated TCR beta chains to be more clonally expanded than equally common others. TCR beta V- and J-gene trimming, according to a later analysis, was linked to a missense DCLRE1C variant.

PCR primers comprised 60 Vbeta and 13 Jbeta primers. In the authors' workflow: The count from a later analysis was some 76 million unique TCR beta chains, 9.5 million to 11 million of them shared. The table came from immunoSEQ multiplex PCR; TCRdb's copy has only in-frame clones and leaves some out. The DNA was the basis for D and trimming; V, J and clone size are from that table. The sample yields 85,000 to 100,000 clones, approximately 86% seen once. About this clone: Its target is not known.

Sequencing used PBMCs. The sequence derives from a young man in good health and CMV-seropositive.

The CDR3 reads CAWDSSTGVTNEKLFF. CDR3 nucleotide sequence: TGTGCCTGGGACTCATCAACAGGGGTGACTAATGAAAAACTGTTTTTT. This chain joins TRBV30 and TRBJ1-4; 7 bases agree with TRBD1. This CDR3 has 16 residues. V lost 5 bases and J lost 2; bases outside the gene matches: 11. Germline lookup yields CDR1 GTSNPN and CDR2 SVGIG (reference sequence).